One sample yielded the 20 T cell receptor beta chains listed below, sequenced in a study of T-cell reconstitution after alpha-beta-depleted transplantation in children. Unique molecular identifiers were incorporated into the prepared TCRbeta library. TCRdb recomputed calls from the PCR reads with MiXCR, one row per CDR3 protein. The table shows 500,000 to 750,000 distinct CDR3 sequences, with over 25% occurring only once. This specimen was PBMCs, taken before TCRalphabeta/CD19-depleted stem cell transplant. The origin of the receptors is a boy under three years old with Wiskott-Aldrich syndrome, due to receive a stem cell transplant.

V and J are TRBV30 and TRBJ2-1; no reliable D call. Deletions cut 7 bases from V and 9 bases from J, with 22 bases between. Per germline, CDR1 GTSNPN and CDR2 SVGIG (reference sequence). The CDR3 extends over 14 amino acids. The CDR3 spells CAYQISTTRSEQFF. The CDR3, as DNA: TGTGCCTACCAGATCTCGACGACCAGAAGTGAGCAGTTCTTC.

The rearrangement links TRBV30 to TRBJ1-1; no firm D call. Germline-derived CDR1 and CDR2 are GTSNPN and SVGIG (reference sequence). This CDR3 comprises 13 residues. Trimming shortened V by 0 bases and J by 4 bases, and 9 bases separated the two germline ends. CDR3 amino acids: CAWSVRVGTEAFF. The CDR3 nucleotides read TGTGCCTGGAGTGTGAGGGTGGGCACTGAAGCTTTCTTT.

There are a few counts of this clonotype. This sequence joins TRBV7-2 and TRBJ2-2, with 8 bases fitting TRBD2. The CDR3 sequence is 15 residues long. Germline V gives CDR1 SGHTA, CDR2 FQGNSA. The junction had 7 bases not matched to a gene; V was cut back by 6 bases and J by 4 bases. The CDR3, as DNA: TGTGCCAGCAGTCCAGCGGGGGCTCGCACCGGGGAGCTGTTTTTT. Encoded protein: CASSPAGARTGELFF. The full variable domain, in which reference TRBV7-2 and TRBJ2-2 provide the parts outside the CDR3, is GAGVSQSPSNKVTEKGKDVELRCDPISGHTALYWYRQSLGQGLEFLIYFQGNSAPDKSGLPSDRFSAERTGGSVSTLTIQRTQQEDSAVYLCASSPAGARTGELFFGEGSRLTVL.

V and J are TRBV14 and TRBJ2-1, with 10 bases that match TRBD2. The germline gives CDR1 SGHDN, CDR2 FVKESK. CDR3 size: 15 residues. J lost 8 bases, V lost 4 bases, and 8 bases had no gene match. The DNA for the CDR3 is TGTGCCAGCAGCCTAGCGGGAGGCCTTAGGTATGAGCAGTTCTTC. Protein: CASSLAGGLRYEQFF.

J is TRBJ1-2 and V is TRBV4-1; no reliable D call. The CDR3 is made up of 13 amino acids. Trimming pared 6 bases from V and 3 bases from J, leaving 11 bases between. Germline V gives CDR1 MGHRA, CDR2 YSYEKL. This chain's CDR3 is CASSPTVHYGYTF. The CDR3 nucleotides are TGCGCCAGCAGTCCCACAGTGCACTATGGCTACACCTTC.

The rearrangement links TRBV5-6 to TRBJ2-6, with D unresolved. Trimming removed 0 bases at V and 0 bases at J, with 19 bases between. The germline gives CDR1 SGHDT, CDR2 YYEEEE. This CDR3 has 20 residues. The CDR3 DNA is TGTGCCAGCAGCTTGGCCTCGGCGATATTGGCCATCTCTGGGGCCAACGTCCTGACTTTC. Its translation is CASSLASAILAISGANVLTF.

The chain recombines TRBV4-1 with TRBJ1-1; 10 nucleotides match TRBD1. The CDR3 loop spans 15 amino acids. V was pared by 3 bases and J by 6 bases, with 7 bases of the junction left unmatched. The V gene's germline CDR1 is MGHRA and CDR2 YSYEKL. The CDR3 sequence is CASSQPGTGEAEAFF. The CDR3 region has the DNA TGCGCCAGCAGCCAGCCCGGGACAGGGGAGGCTGAAGCTTTCTTT.

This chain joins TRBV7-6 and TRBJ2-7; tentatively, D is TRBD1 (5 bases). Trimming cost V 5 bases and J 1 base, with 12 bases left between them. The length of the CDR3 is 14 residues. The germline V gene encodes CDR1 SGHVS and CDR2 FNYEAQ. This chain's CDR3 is CASSPGLRSYEQYF. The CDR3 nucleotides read TGTGCCAGCAGCCCAGGGCTACGGTCCTACGAGCAGTACTTC. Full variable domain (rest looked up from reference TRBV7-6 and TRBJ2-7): GAGVSQSPRYKVTKRGQDVALRCDPISGHVSLYWYRQALGQGPEFLTYFNYEAQQDKSGLPNDRFSAERPEGSISTLTIQRTEQRDSAMYRCASSPGLRSYEQYFGPGTRLTVT.

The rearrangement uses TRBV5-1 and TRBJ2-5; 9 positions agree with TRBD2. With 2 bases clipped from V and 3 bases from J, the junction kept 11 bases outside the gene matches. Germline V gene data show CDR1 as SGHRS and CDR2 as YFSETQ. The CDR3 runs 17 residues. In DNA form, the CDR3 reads TGCGCCAGCAGCTTAAAAAATAGCGGGAGTGTGAAAGAGACCCAGTACTTC. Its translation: CASSLKNSGSVKETQYF.

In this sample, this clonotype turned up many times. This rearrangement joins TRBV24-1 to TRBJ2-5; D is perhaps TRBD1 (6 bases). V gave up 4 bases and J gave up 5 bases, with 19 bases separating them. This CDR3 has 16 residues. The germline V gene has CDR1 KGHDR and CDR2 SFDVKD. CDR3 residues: CATSDVGTGSRETQYF. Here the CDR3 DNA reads TGTGCCACCAGTGACGTTGGTACAGGGTCTCGGGAGACCCAGTACTTC.

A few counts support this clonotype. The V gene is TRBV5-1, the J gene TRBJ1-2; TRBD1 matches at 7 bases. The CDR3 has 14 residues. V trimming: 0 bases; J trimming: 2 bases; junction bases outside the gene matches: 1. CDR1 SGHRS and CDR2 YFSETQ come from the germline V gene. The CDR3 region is CASSLGDRNYGYTF. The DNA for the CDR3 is TGCGCCAGCAGCTTGGGGGACAGAAACTATGGCTACACCTTC.

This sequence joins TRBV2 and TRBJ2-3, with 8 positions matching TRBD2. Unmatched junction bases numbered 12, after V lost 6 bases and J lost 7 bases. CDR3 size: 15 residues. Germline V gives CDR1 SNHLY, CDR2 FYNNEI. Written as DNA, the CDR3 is TGTGCCAGCAGGGCTACCGGGACTAGTGCTAATACGCAGTATTTT. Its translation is CASRATGTSANTQYF.

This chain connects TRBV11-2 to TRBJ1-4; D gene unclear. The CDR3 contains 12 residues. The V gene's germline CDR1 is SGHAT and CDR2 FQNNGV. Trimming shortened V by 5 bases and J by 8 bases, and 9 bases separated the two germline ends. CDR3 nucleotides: TGTGCCAGCAGCGGCCGGCGCGAAAAACTGTTTTTT. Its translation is CASSGRREKLFF.

CDR3 in DNA: TGTGCCAGCAGCACAGACAGGGTTGGTTTCCAGTACTTC. It encodes CASSTDRVGFQYF. This chain links TRBV7-2 with TRBJ2-5; 7 bases agree with TRBD1. Trimming at V came to 5 bases and at J to 10 bases, leaving 10 bases not matched to a gene. The germline V gene has CDR1 SGHTA and CDR2 FQGNSA. The CDR3 sequence is 13 residues long. Full variable domain (missing parts from reference TRBV7-2 and TRBJ2-5): GAGVSQSPSNKVTEKGKDVELRCDPISGHTALYWYRQSLGQGLEFLIYFQGNSAPDKSGLPSDRFSAERTGGSVSTLTIQRTQQEDSAVYLCASSTDRVGFQYFGPGTRLLVL.

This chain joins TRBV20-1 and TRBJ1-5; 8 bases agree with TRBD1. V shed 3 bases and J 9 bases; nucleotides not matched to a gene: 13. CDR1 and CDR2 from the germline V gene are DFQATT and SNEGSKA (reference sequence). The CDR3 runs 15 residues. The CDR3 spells CSARETGQGNGPQHF. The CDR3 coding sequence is TGCAGTGCTAGGGAGACAGGACAGGGCAATGGGCCCCAGCATTTT.

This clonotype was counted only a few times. The CDR3 is CASARPAGLTGELFF. The CDR3 DNA reads TGTGCCAGCGCACGCCCAGCGGGACTCACCGGGGAGCTGTTTTTT. This chain joins TRBV12-3 or TRBV12-4 and TRBJ2-2; TRBD2 agrees at 7 bases. The CDR3 is made up of 15 amino acids. The V and J ends lost 8 bases and 4 bases, in that order; junction bases with no gene match: 10.

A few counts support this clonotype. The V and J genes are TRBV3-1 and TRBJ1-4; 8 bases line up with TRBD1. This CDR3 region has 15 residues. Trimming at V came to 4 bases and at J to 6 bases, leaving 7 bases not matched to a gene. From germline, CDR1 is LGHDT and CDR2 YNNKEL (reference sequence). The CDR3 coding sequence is TGTGCCAGCAGCCCCCGCAGGGGGCTTGATGAAAAACTGTTTTTT. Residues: CASSPRRGLDEKLFF.

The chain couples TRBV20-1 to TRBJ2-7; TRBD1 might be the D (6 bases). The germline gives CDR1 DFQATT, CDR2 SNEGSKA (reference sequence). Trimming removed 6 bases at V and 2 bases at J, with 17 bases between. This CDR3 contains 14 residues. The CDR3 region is CSATPGHLAYEQYF. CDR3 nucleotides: TGCAGTGCGACCCCGGGACACCTAGCCTACGAGCAGTACTTC.

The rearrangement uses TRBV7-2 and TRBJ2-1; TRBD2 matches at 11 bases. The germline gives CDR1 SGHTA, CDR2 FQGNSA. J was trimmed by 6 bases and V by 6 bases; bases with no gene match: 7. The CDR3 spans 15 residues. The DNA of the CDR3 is TGTGCCAGCAGTAGTAGCGGGAGGGAGATCAATGAGCAGTTCTTC. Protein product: CASSSSGREINEQFF.

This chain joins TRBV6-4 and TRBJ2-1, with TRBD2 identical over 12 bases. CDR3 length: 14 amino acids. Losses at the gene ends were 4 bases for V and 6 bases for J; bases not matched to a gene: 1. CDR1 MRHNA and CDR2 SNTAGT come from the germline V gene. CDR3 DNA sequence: TGTGCCAGCAGTGCTAGCGGGGGGGGCAATGAGCAGTTCTTC. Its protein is CASSASGGGNEQFF.